This T cell receptor beta chain is drawn from a study of OX40 agonist ivuxolimab in advanced cancers. As for the study more broadly: The costimulatory receptor OX40 (CD134) was targeted by ivuxolimab, a fully human IgG2 agonistic monoclonal antibody. Of the roughly 54 dose-escalation patients, hepatocellular carcinoma was present in 19, melanoma in around 15, renal cell carcinoma in 9 and head and neck cancer in 9. Intravenous ivuxolimab was administered to patients every 2 weeks at six dose levels: 0.01, 0.1, 0.3, 1.5, 3 and 10 mg/kg. The paper reports the monotherapy dose-escalation portion (N of about 50 patients) of the phase I ivuxolimab trial. Patients were allowed to have had prior anti-PD-1, anti-PD-L1 or anti-CTLA-4 therapy, and approximately 40% of the dose-escalation patients had previously received checkpoint inhibitors. Partial responses were achieved by three dose-escalation patients, of whom one had hepatocellular carcinoma and two had cutaneous melanoma. The purpose of peripheral TCRbeta sequencing was to test whether ivuxolimab changed TCR sequence diversity and led to clonal T-cell expansion. In the dose-escalation cohort, around four fifths of patients were male, and the mean age was 60 years with a range of roughly 23 to 79.

Overall study results and their limits: At doses from 0.1 to 3.0 mg/kg, clonal expansion was seen in both CD4+ and CD8+ blood T cells between baseline and week 6. Low levels of normalized T-cell clonal expansion were also seen in some patients who did not respond. Antigen specificity was not determined for the clonally expanded peripheral T cells. After ivuxolimab, more expanded clones were found on average in CD8+ T cells than in CD4+ T cells. In partial responders in the 0.1-3.0 mg/kg groups, normalized peripheral clonal expansion was found to be among the lowest, especially among CD8+ T cells.

This clone is medium-sized (0.01 to 0.1%). Which antigen it targets is not known. Base quality data are lacking; no much larger clone is found one base away. This specimen includes other DNA sequences encoding the same CDR3. The trial excluded patients who had a history of autoimmune disease or who were on systemic immunosuppression. Peripheral blood for TCR sequencing was collected from all dose cohorts at baseline, on cycle 4 day 1, and on cycle 7 day 1. Samples came from an open-label, multicenter, first-in-human phase I dose-escalation trial of ivuxolimab. Adults with locally advanced or metastatic melanoma, renal cell carcinoma, hepatocellular carcinoma or head and neck squamous cell carcinoma were enrolled in the trial. CD4+ and CD8+ T cells were sorted separately from peripheral blood before TCR sequencing. Genomic DNA was extracted from sorted cells for sequencing of the TCRbeta CDR3 region. TCRbeta CDR3 regions were sequenced using the immunoSEQ Assay. TCRdb took over this immuneACCESS table, retaining in-frame rearrangements with V and J assigned. Such tables are incomplete; in checked studies, under half of the missing clones stem from an unresolved V gene, and the remainder is unexplained. The sample table contains 70,000 to 80,000 clones; only one count was recorded for 93% of them. Of the sample, 6.2% is held by the ten largest clones.

V loses 4 bases of germline sequence and J loses 0 bases, and the interval between the two ends is 7 bases. From the germline V gene, CDR1 is SGHDT and CDR2 is YYEEEE. The CDR3 numbers 14 residues from cysteine through phenylalanine. Left in the record is the CDR3 DNA by itself, 42 bases read in frame from the first base. The sequence joins TRBV5-6 to TRBJ1-4; no D gene is confidently identified. Sample: CD4+ or CD8+ T cells sorted from blood, taken in a trial of the OX40 agonist ivuxolimab. The clonotype originates from an adult with an advanced solid tumor such as melanoma, head and neck, liver or kidney cancer. The CDR3 reads as follows: CASSLIATNEKLFF. Read as DNA, the sequence is TGTGCCAGCAGCCTCATTGCAACTAATGAAAAACTGTTTTTT.